This entry describes one T cell receptor (beta chain). This entry is derived from a study of T cells expressing NK-cell markers. Per the germline V gene, CDR1 is SEHNR and CDR2 is FQNEAQ (reference sequence). The CDR3 is 14 amino acids. TCRdb reprocessed the 5' RACE reads and stores each CDR3 protein as one record, lacking DNA. Recorded for this sample: approximately 380,000 distinct CDR3 sequences. Sequencing was carried out using blood T cells: a sorted CD56 or NKG2C T cell subset, CD4+ or CD8+ T cells, or bulk PBMC T cells (not recorded which). The clonotype originates from a man aged 18-70 years in good health. The chain carries TRBV7-9 and TRBJ2-3; the TCRdb call, TRBD1, lacks DNA for checking. This CDR3 reads CASSLFAGADTQYF.